Listed below are T cell receptor beta chains from one sample, sequenced in a study of blood T cell repertoires in COVID-19. Repertoires were generated with immunoSEQ multiplex PCR, while TCRdb's copy carries only in-frame clones and drops some. The data hold under 40,000 clones, with more than 75% observed a single time. Sequencing was performed on peripheral blood. These receptor sequences come from a man in his forties or fifties with active or convalescent COVID-19. Both conserved end residues are part of each CDR3. A D gene is named only where the DNA matches it firmly. Some rows mark clone size as missing; the rest say once, few, many or name a class of expanded clone.

TRBD1 TRBJ1-4 - TRBV14 TGTGCCAGCAGCCTGACAGGGGTGGGAACTAATGAAAAACTGTTTTTT CASSLTGVGTNEKLFF
TRBD2 TRBJ2-7 - TRBV11-3 TGTGCCAGCAGCCAGACTAGCGGGCCTTCCTACGAGCAGTACTTC CASSQTSGPSYEQYF
TRBD1 TRBJ2-5 - TRBV7-9 TGTGCCAGCAGCCCGGGACAGAGTTTCCAAGAGACCCAGTACTTC CASSPGQSFQETQYF
- TRBJ1-6 - TRBV19 TGTGCCAGTAGTATCAGTGAGCGCTCCTATAATTCACCCCTCCACTTT CASSISERSYNSPLHF
- TRBJ2-3 - TRBV6-4 TGTGCCAGCAGTGACTCGCAGGGCACAGATACGCAGTATTTT CASSDSQGTDTQYF
- TRBJ1-1 once TRBV12-3/TRBV12-4 TGTGCCAGCAGTTTATCCGGAGGAGGGGCTTTCTTT CASSLSGGGAFF
TRBD1 TRBJ2-7 - TRBV10-2 TGCGCCAGCAGGGGGACAGGGTACTACGAGCAGTACTTC CASRGTGYYEQYF
TRBD2 TRBJ2-3 - TRBV9 TGTGCCAGCAGCACAAGGCCGGGGACTGCCGTAGCGGGGGGGCGCTCCGATACGCAGTATTTT CASSTRPGTAVAGGRSDTQYF
- TRBJ1-3 - TRBV5-1 TGCGCCAGCAGCTTGGCTGTCGGCTCTGGAAACACCATATATTTT CASSLAVGSGNTIYF
TRBD1 TRBJ2-7 - TRBV11-2 TGTGCCAGCAGCCCAATCAGACGGGACAGCTCCTACGAGCAGTACTTC CASSPIRRDSSYEQYF
- TRBJ2-5 - TRBV5-1 TGCGCCAGCAGCTTGGCGGGCGGGTCCCAAGAGACCCAGTACTTC CASSLAGGSQETQYF
- TRBJ2-5 - TRBV3-1/TRBV3-2 TGTGCCAGCAGCCAAAACGTTCGCGGCCGGGGGGAGACCCAGTACTTC CASSQNVRGRGETQYF
- TRBJ1-2 - TRBV5-1 TGCGCCAGCAGCTTGGAGCGGGGGGAATATTATGGCTACACCTTC CASSLERGEYYGYTF
TRBD1 TRBJ1-1 - TRBV18 TGTGCCAGCTCACTCGGACAGGCCAATCAAGAAGCTTTCTTT CASSLGQANQEAFF
TRBD2 TRBJ2-3 few TRBV6-6 TGTGCCAGCAGTCCGACTAGCGGGGGGCTTTCTAGCACAGATACGCAGTATTTT CASSPTSGGLSSTDTQYF
- TRBJ2-7 - TRBV11-2 TGTGCCAGCAGCTTGGCACAGGGTGTACACGAGCAGTACTTC CASSLAQGVHEQYF
TRBD1 TRBJ1-1 - TRBV5-5 TGTGCCAGCAGCTCCGACGACAGGGGGAGAATGAACACTGAAGCTTTCTTT CASSSDDRGRMNTEAFF
TRBD1 TRBJ1-4 few TRBV5-5 TGTGCCAGCAGCTTGGAGGGACAGGGTAATGAAAAACTGTTTTTT CASSLEGQGNEKLFF
- TRBJ2-1 - TRBV5-5 TGTGCCAGCAGCTTGGTATCCGGACTGGGATACAATGAGCAGTTCTTC CASSLVSGLGYNEQFF
- TRBJ2-7 - TRBV19 TGTGCCAGTAGTCCACCCGGGGAAGCCTACGAGCAGTACTTC CASSPPGEAYEQYF
TRBD1 TRBJ1-4 once TRBV7-8 TGTGCCAGCAGCTTAGTCCCCGGGACAGGCGGTGAAAAACTGTTTTTT CASSLVPGTGGEKLFF
- TRBJ1-1 - TRBV6-5 TGTGCCAGCAGTTACTTCACCGAGGGAATGAACACTGAAGCTTTCTTT CASSYFTEGMNTEAFF
TRBD1 TRBJ2-1 - TRBV19 TGTGCCAGTAGTCCACAGGACAGGTTCAATGAGCAGTTCTTC CASSPQDRFNEQFF
TRBD1 TRBJ2-1 - TRBV24-1 TGTGCCACCAGTGATTTTACAGGGGATGAGCAGTTCTTC CATSDFTGDEQFF
- TRBJ1-1 medium-sized TRBV19 TGTGCCAGTAGTACGCTCGGGGTATCGAACACTGAAGCTTTCTTT CASSTLGVSNTEAFF
- TRBJ2-3 once TRBV4-2 TGTGCCAGCAGCCGAGAAGCGGTCCCCACAGATACGCAGTATTTT CASSREAVPTDTQYF
- TRBJ1-2 - TRBV29-1 TGCAGCGTTGAAGATCGTTTAGTGGGGGCGTCTAACTATGGCTACACCTTC CSVEDRLVGASNYGYTF
- TRBJ2-5 - TRBV7-6 TGTGCCAGCAGCCCCAACTCCAAGGTGTCGGGAGAGACCCAGTACTTC CASSPNSKVSGETQYF
- TRBJ2-5 - TRBV6-5 TGTGCCAGCAGTTACTCCGGTAAAGAGACCCAGTACTTC CASSYSGKETQYF
- TRBJ1-2 - TRBV19 TGTGCCAGTAGTCGGGGGGCGGCGGGAGGTCTTAACTATGGCTACACCTTC CASSRGAAGGLNYGYTF
TRBD2 TRBJ2-3 - TRBV7-9 TGTGCCGGCGAGGGAGAGACTAGCGGGGGGCGGGCAGATACGCAGTATTTT CAGEGETSGGRADTQYF